This T cell receptor beta chain was sequenced in a study of blood T cell repertoires in COVID-19. Study at large: The study drew acute and convalescent COVID-19 samples from the United States, Italy and Spain. Sample material is recorded as cDNA or gDNA derived from T cells, B-cell-depleted T cells, or PBMCs.

Authors' methods: Quantification of nucleated cells was approximated via reference gene primer amplification. Sequencing was performed with immunoSEQ multiplex PCR; in TCRdb, only in-frame clones are kept and a portion is missing. V and J calls and clone size follow that table, whereas D and trimming were derived from the DNA. The table records roughly 120,000 clones, roughly 80% of them present only once. Trimming took 4 bases from V and 0 from J, leaving 13 bases between them. CDR1 and CDR2 (germline): SGHNT, YYREEE (reference sequence). This CDR3 is 15 amino acids long. The source of this sequence is a man in his sixties or seventies with acute or convalescent COVID-19. The sample consisted of peripheral blood. The gene calls are TRBV5-4 and TRBJ1-1; D is ambiguous. The CDR3 loop is CASSPRSGMNTEAFF. For the CDR3, the DNA is TGTGCCAGCAGCCCAAGGTCAGGTATGAACACTGAAGCTTTCTTT.